This entry features one TCR beta chain sequence. The specificity of this receptor is unknown. No base-level quality is on record; no much larger clone is a single base apart. The sample originates from a study of shared clonotypes between healthy human individuals (TCRdb year 2020). For the study in its entirety: The cohort included three men and two women between 18 and 49 years of age. Blood TCR repertoires of roughly five healthy adults were deeply sequenced to estimate repertoire size and the extent of clonotype sharing between individuals. For each donor, CD4 naive and CD4 memory were each given three plates, CD8 naive was given two plates, and CD8 memory was given one plate. Libraries were prepared and TCR repertoires were sequenced by different laboratories using diverse techniques, in order to increase sequencing depth and limit assay-specific biases. Each donor's leukapheresis produced roughly between about 0.8 and 10 billion PBMCs. Summary of the overall study and its limitations: Because the study included a small number of donors, the genetic and exposure-history diversity represented was limited. Across a handful of donors, roughly 5% of naive CD4, approximately 3.6% of naive CD8, under 2.5% of memory CD4, and roughly 0.4% of memory CD8 clonotypes were shared. Sampling was restricted to blood, and TCR repertoires in tissues likely differ from the TCR repertoires found in blood. Even with the large sequencing depth, rarefaction of the sorted-subset datasets indicated that sequencing was incomplete. Based on pairwise subsampling, the degree of clonotype sharing among donors was expected to be affected by sequencing depth. Higher generation probabilities were observed for clonotypes shared by all four sorted-subset donors than for non-shared clonotypes. Estimated clonotype richness was generally larger for naive than for memory subsets.

Using the deep immunoSEQ assay, multiplex PCR amplified TCR CDR3 regions from genomic DNA. Genomic DNA extracted from each cell subset was distributed evenly over all wells of several immunoSEQ 96-well plates, and each plate served as one replicate. Each replicate PCR for sorted subsets received about 0.2 ug genomic DNA, equal to about 30,000 T cell genomes. Purified libraries were quantified with a Qubit 3.0 fluorometer, sized on a Bioanalyzer 2100, and re-quantified with the KAPA Library Quantification kit. Every immunoSEQ 96-well plate was sequenced on a separate single-read 150-cycle Illumina NextSeq 550 flow cell. The published analysis was carried out like this. Because the immunoSEQ output held only junctional sequences and lacked quality scores, the filtering could not match the filtering applied to full-length reads. To assign V/J genes and CDR3, sequences were annotated against IMGT germline references using PyIR, a Python wrapper for IgBLAST v1.9. Reads were removed for weak V/J assignments (E-value above 1e-6), missing CDR3, stop codons, out-of-frame junctions, or ambiguous translated residues. V3J clonotypes were defined by identical inferred V gene, J gene, and CDR3 amino acid sequence. To compute the percentage overlap between repertoires, the number of shared unique clonotypes was divided by the size of the smaller repertoire. RTK rarefaction, the Chao1 estimator, and Recon v2.1 estimates of unobserved clonotypes were used to assess repertoire richness. OLGA was used to compute generation probabilities for all TCRbeta clonotypes that the gDNA method yielded from several donors. TCRdb re-hosts the immuneACCESS table, in-frame sequences only. Its copies lack some clones; in the studies checked, an unresolved V gene accounts for under half of them, and the cause for the rest is not known. V, J and clone size are taken as reported in that table, and D and trimming were inferred from the DNA itself. This sample comprises 1.5 million to 1.9 million clones, 95% to 99% of them detected only once. The ten largest clones represent approximately 0.44% of the sample.

The germline V gene specifies SGHAT as CDR1 and FQNNGV as CDR2. From cysteine to phenylalanine, the CDR3 is 15 amino acids long. The entry retains the CDR3 DNA only, 45 bases that are in frame from base 1. The trim is 2 bases for V and 8 bases for J, with a gap of 15 bases between the germline ends. The donors were healthy, HIV-negative adults with no recently reported acute infections or vaccinations. Every donor was a Caucasian adult living in Nashville, Tennessee, USA. CD4+ T cells were enriched by magnetic negative selection, after which naive cells were positively selected on CD45RA and the negative fraction was taken as the memory subset. Blood was obtained by leukapheresis, after which PBMCs were separated by Ficoll-Histopaque density gradient centrifugation and cryopreserved in liquid nitrogen vapor phase. Purity and quantity of every magnetically sorted T cell population were checked by analytical flow cytometry. Genomic DNA was isolated from every sorted fraction and measured by UV absorbance on a Nanodrop 2000c.

The sequenced sample was naive CD4+ T cells sorted from blood. This specimen's cell subset or site label, per the study, means: CD45RA+ positively selected. The sequence derives from a man younger than 40 in good health. Here the chain combines TRBV11-2 and TRBJ1-4, with a weak D call of TRBD1 (6 bases match). The DNA is TGTGCCAGCAGCTTAACCCAGGGGTTGAAGGAAAAACTGTTTTTT. Its coded protein is CASSLTQGLKEKLFF. The CDR3, completed at both ends by the reference TRBV11-2 and TRBJ1-4 genes, gives the full variable domain EAGVAQSPRYKIIEKRQSVAFWCNPISGHATLYWYQQILGQGPKLLIQFQNNGVVDDSQLPKDRFSAERLKGVDSTLKIQPAKLEDSAVYLCASSLTQGLKEKLFFGSGTQLSVL.